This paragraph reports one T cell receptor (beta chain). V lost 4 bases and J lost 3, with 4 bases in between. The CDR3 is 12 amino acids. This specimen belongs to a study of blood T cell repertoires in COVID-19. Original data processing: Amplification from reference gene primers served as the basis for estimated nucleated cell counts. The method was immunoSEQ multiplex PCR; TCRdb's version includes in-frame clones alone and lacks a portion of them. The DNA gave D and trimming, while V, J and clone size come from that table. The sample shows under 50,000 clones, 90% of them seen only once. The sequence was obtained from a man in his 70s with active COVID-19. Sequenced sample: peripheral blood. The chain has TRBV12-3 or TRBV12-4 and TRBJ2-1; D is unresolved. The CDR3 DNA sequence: TGTGCCAGCAGTTCAAACTACAATGAGCAGTTCTTC. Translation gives CASSSNYNEQFF.